These T cell receptor beta chains were read from a single sample in a study of shared clonotypes between healthy human individuals. TCRdb keeps only in-frame clones here, not all; method: immunoSEQ multiplex PCR. The sample has some 470,000 clones, around 80% seen once; the top ten hold 13%. Sequencing used PBMCs. Receptor source: a woman aged 35 to 49 in good health. Some clones in this sample may be carry-over from other donors' samples. CDR3s leave out the opening cysteine and the closing phenylalanine or tryptophan. D genes are given only for firm matches.

j_call v_call d_call cdr3_aa
TRBJ2-7 TRBV30 . AWRDINEQY
TRBJ1-1 TRBV6-5 . ASSPTGRTNTEAF
TRBJ2-2 TRBV7-2 . ASSFFGGPNTGELF
TRBJ2-7 TRBV5-1 TRBD2 ASSLIGTTYEQY
TRBJ2-7 TRBV7-9 TRBD1 ASSLAEGQGTEQY
TRBJ1-4 TRBV27 . ASRGLNDEKLF
TRBJ1-2 TRBV19 . ASSNPGINYGYT
TRBJ1-4 TRBV28 . ASSSSPTYVLF
TRBJ1-5 TRBV12-5 . ASGISGLGGNQPQH
TRBJ2-3 TRBV6-6 TRBD2 ASTGTSGARDTQY
TRBJ2-7 TRBV5-5 . ASSSDSYEQY
TRBJ2-2 TRBV5-4 TRBD1 ASSLDRAATGELF
TRBJ2-7 TRBV6-5 . ASSYRQGYEQY
TRBJ2-3 TRBV7-9 TRBD2 ASSKREDLLPTQY
TRBJ2-7 TRBV11-2 TRBD2 ASSLAGGTSGRGDYEQY
TRBJ1-2 TRBV1 . TSSQLGADYGYT
TRBJ2-1 TRBV6-6 TRBD2 ATGLVDEQF
TRBJ2-7 TRBV18 TRBD2 ASSSTAGSSYEQY
TRBJ1-2 TRBV7-9 . ASSLGRTNYGYT
TRBJ2-2 TRBV11-2 TRBD1 ASSLARQGETVGELF
TRBJ1-5 TRBV2 . ASSENPAGWVRNQPQH
TRBJ1-2 TRBV28 . ASSQAGGYGYT
TRBJ2-7 TRBV6-1 . ATAVGFYYEQY
TRBJ2-1 TRBV2 TRBD2 ASRKGGAGNEQF